Presented here are 32 T cell receptor beta chains from one specimen sequenced in a study of blood T cell repertoires in COVID-19. Using immunoSEQ multiplex PCR, the repertoire was profiled, and TCRdb retains in-frame clones only, with some absent. Among 90,000 or so clones listed, roughly 85% were seen once. The source material was peripheral blood. These receptors originate from a man aged 55-75 years with acute or convalescent COVID-19.

The gene calls are TRBV15 and TRBJ2-7; 7 bases align to TRBD1. V lost 5 bases and J lost 6; bases outside the gene matches: 10. Germline V gene lookup returns CDR1 LNHNV and CDR2 YYDKDF (reference sequence). This CDR3 region has 14 residues. The CDR3 coding sequence is TGTGCCACCAGCGGACGAATTGGGACAGTCGAGCAGTACTTC. Translating gives CATSGRIGTVEQYF.

V is TRBV11-1 and J is TRBJ2-2; D remains unclear. Looked up from germline, CDR1 is SGHAT and CDR2 is FQDESV (reference sequence). This CDR3 region has 13 residues. V was cut by 3 bases and J by 7 bases, with 9 bases left in between. As DNA, the CDR3 is TGTGCCAGCAGCTTGAGTAGCCTCGGGGAGCTGTTTTTT. Its protein product is CASSLSSLGELFF.

The gene calls are TRBV6-6 and TRBJ1-2, with D unresolved. The length of the CDR3 is 15 residues. CDR1 MNHNY and CDR2 SVGAGI come from the germline V gene (reference sequence). The V gene lost 0 bases and the J gene lost 2 bases, with 10 bases spanning the gap. The CDR3 spells CASSYSRGTNYGYTF. DNA for the CDR3: TGTGCCAGCAGTTACTCGCGAGGTACAAACTATGGCTACACCTTC.

The chain carries TRBV6-2 or TRBV6-3 and TRBJ1-2; D perhaps matches TRBD1 (5 bases). This CDR3 is 13 amino acids long. V dropped 5 bases and J dropped 4 bases, with 11 bases sitting between them. Germline V CDR1 and CDR2: MNHEY, SVGEGT. The CDR3 loop reads CASSTGTPYGYTF. The CDR3 DNA sequence: TGTGCCAGCAGTACAGGCACCCCCTATGGCTACACCTTC.

The chain uses TRBV13 and TRBJ1-2; no firm D call. The CDR3 runs to 13 residues. Trimming cost V 5 bases and J 5 bases, with 12 bases left between them. The germline CDR1 and CDR2 sequences are PRHDT and FYEKMQ (reference sequence). In DNA form, the CDR3 reads TGTGCCAGCAGCCCCCGCGGGGTTTATGGCTACACCTTC. Translation: CASSPRGVYGYTF.

The rearrangement joins TRBV7-9 to TRBJ2-1, with TRBD2 matching over 8 bases. The length of the CDR3 is 16 residues. Germline-derived CDR1 and CDR2 are SEHNR and FQNEAQ (reference sequence). Trimming removed 4 bases from V and 9 bases from J; junction bases left unmatched: 14. CDR3 protein: CASSSGAPLSGTEQFF. DNA of the CDR3: TGTGCCAGCAGCTCGGGGGCCCCCCTTAGCGGGACTGAGCAGTTCTTC.

The chain uses TRBV5-4 and TRBJ2-7; TRBD2 aligns across 12 bases. In germline, CDR1 is SGHNT, CDR2 YYREEE (reference sequence). The length of the CDR3 is 15 residues. Unmatched junction bases numbered 5, after V lost 4 bases and J lost 3 bases. CDR3 coding DNA: TGTGCCAGCAGCCAACTGACTAGCGGGAGCTACGAGCAGTACTTC. Translated: CASSQLTSGSYEQYF.

J is TRBJ2-2 and V is TRBV6-2 or TRBV6-3; 12 bases map to TRBD2. This CDR3 spans 20 amino acids. Trimming cost V 4 bases and J 0 bases; bases outside gene matches: 12. Germline CDR1 MNHEY, CDR2 SVGEGT. CDR3 bases: TGTGCCAGCAGTTTCTCGACAACGACTAGCGGGGGCCCGAACACCGGGGAGCTGTTTTTT. It specifies CASSFSTTTSGGPNTGELFF.

The V call is TRBV5-4, the J call TRBJ2-7; D not certain. Germline V gene data show CDR1 as SGHNT and CDR2 as YYREEE (reference sequence). The CDR3 consists of 13 residues. V shed 4 bases and J shed 5 bases, with 13 bases lying between them. The CDR3 coding sequence is TGTGCCAGCAGCCCAGAGAGGTTGAACGAGCAGTACTTC. Translating it yields CASSPERLNEQYF.

CDR3 in DNA: TGTGCCAGCAGCGCTTTTAGCTCTAACTATGGCTACACCTTC. Its protein product is CASSAFSSNYGYTF. V gene TRBV3-1 (or the pseudogene TRBV3-2) combines with J gene TRBJ1-2; D unclear. CDR3 size: 14 residues. The V end lost 5 bases, the J end lost 0 bases, and 10 bases lay between the germline ends. Germline V lookup: CDR1 LGHDT, CDR2 YNNKEL (reference sequence).

The gene calls are TRBV5-1 and TRBJ2-1, with TRBD2 as a possible D gene (6 bases). V was pared by 0 bases and J by 10 bases, with 17 bases between. The CDR3 totals 15 residues. The germline V gene has CDR1 SGHRS and CDR2 YFSETQ. This chain's CDR3 is CASSLVGQPEGEQFF. In DNA, the CDR3 is TGCGCCAGCAGCTTGGTTGGACAACCGGAGGGGGAGCAGTTCTTC.

V usage is TRBV2 and J usage is TRBJ2-7, with D perhaps TRBD1 (5 bases). The CDR3 spans 15 residues. Germline CDR1 is SNHLY and CDR2 is FYNNEI. Between the trimmed V and J ends, which lost 7 bases and 1 base, there was a span of 17 bases. The CDR3 DNA reads TGTGCCAGCATCCAGGGTCCTGGTCGGTCCTACGAGCAGTACTTC. It encodes CASIQGPGRSYEQYF. Using reference TRBV2 and TRBJ2-7 for the parts outside the CDR3, the full variable domain is EPEVTQTPSHQVTQMGQEVILRCVPISNHLYFYWYRQILGQKVEFLVSFYNNEISEKSEIFDDQFSVERPDGSNFTLKIRSTKLEDSAMYFCASIQGPGRSYEQYFGPGTRLTVT.

This chain joins TRBV2 and TRBJ1-1; a possible D gene is TRBD1 (5 bases). This CDR3 has 16 residues. Germline assignment: CDR1 SNHLY and CDR2 FYNNEI. Trimming stripped 4 bases from V and 0 bases from J, with 15 bases between. CDR3 amino acids: CASSGGPGVVNTEAFF. The CDR3 bases are TGTGCCAGCAGTGGGGGCCCCGGCGTGGTGAACACTGAAGCTTTCTTT.

This chain uses TRBV30 with TRBJ2-1; the D gene is possibly TRBD2 (6 bases). Germline values: CDR1 GTSNPN, CDR2 SVGIG (reference sequence). The CDR3 is 13 amino acids. V lost 3 bases and J lost 8, with 14 bases in between. CDR3: CAWRIEGGYEQFF. For the CDR3, the DNA is TGTGCCTGGAGGATAGAGGGAGGATATGAGCAGTTCTTC. Full variable domain (remainder filled in from reference TRBV30 and TRBJ2-1): SQTIHQWPATLVQPVGSPLSLECTVEGTSNPNLYWYRQAAGRGLQLLFYSVGIGQISSEVPQNLSASRPQDRQFILSSKKLLLSDSGFYLCAWRIEGGYEQFFGPGTRLTVL.

The chain is built from TRBV9 and TRBJ2-3; TRBD2 matches 10 bases. Germline V gives CDR1 SGDLS, CDR2 YYNGEE. The CDR3 is 17 amino acids. V was clipped by 0 bases and J by 4 bases; unmatched bases: 8. The CDR3, as DNA: TGTGCCAGCAGCGTAGAAGGTAGCGGGGGGAGGCCAGATACGCAGTATTTT. This codes for CASSVEGSGGRPDTQYF.

The chain uses TRBV5-1 and TRBJ2-1; weak D call: TRBD2 (5 bases). V was clipped by 2 bases and J by 9 bases, with 15 bases between them. The germline gives CDR1 SGHRS, CDR2 YFSETQ. This CDR3 comprises 14 residues. For the CDR3, the DNA is TGCGCCAGCAGCTTCCTAGCCGAGGGTAGTGAGCAGTTCTTC. This encodes CASSFLAEGSEQFF.

The chain couples TRBV29-1 to TRBJ2-7, with a possible D match to TRBD1 (6 bases). The CDR3 covers 13 residues. Per the germline V gene, CDR1 is SQVTM and CDR2 is ANQGSEA. The V end was cut by 6 bases, the J end by 5 bases, with 17 bases between. DNA of the CDR3: TGCAGCGTACCTACGGGACAAAGCCACGAGCAGTACTTC. Translating gives CSVPTGQSHEQYF.

The rearrangement links TRBV27 to TRBJ1-2, with 9 positions matching TRBD1. The CDR3 sequence is 15 residues long. Germline lookup yields CDR1 MNHEY and CDR2 SMNVEV (reference sequence). V shed 5 bases and J 0 bases; nucleotides not matched to a gene: 4. This chain's CDR3 is CASSLTGGPNYGYTF. The CDR3 coding sequence is TGTGCCAGCAGTCTTACAGGGGGCCCTAACTATGGCTACACCTTC.

J is TRBJ2-2 and V is TRBV9; 11 positions agree with TRBD2. Germline V gene data show CDR1 as SGDLS and CDR2 as YYNGEE. V shed 3 bases, J shed 0 bases, and the junction held 7 bases outside the gene matches. The CDR3 loop spans 18 amino acids. This CDR3 reads CASSARLAGTANTGELFF. The CDR3 DNA is TGTGCCAGCAGCGCCCGACTAGCGGGGACCGCGAACACCGGGGAGCTGTTTTTT.

This chain uses TRBV9 with TRBJ2-7, with TRBD2 identical over 7 bases. The junction had 3 bases not matched to a gene; V was cut back by 4 bases and J by 2 bases. CDR1 SGDLS and CDR2 YYNGEE come from the germline V gene. This CDR3 region has 13 residues. CDR3 DNA: TGTGCCAGCAGCCCCCGGGAGGCCTACGAGCAGTACTTC. This sequence encodes CASSPREAYEQYF.

The chain recombines TRBV10-1 with TRBJ2-1; 7 bases map to TRBD1. V dropped 0 bases and J dropped 9; count of bases not matched to a gene: 11. CDR3 length equals 16 residues. The germline V gene has CDR1 WNHNN and CDR2 SYGVQD (reference sequence). The DNA for the CDR3 is TGCGCCAGCAGTGAGTCGAGAGGGGGCCCTGGGAGTGAGCAGTTCTTC. Protein sequence: CASSESRGGPGSEQFF.

The DNA of the CDR3 is TGTGCCAGCAGGGAGGGCGGAAACACCATATATTTT. Protein sequence: CASREGGNTIYF. The rearrangement links TRBV5-4 to TRBJ1-3; D is ambiguous. Germline V gene data show CDR1 as SGHNT and CDR2 as YYREEE (reference sequence). CDR3 length equals 12 residues. Trimming removed 5 bases from V and 4 bases from J, with 7 bases in between.

The V gene is TRBV19, the J gene TRBJ1-2, with D perhaps TRBD1 (6 bases). The germline V and J ends were trimmed by 6 bases and 4 bases, with 18 bases remaining between them. CDR3 length equals 15 residues. Germline-derived CDR1 and CDR2 are LNHDA and SQIVND (reference sequence). In DNA form, the CDR3 reads TGTGCCAGTAGCGCCCGCCGGGACACGTTCTATGGCTACACCTTC. Amino acids: CASSARRDTFYGYTF.

V and J are TRBV5-1 and TRBJ2-3, with no clear D. Germline V lookup: CDR1 SGHRS, CDR2 YFSETQ. CDR3 length equals 13 residues. Between the trimmed V and J ends, which lost 0 bases and 2 bases, there was a span of 4 bases. The CDR3 bases are TGCGCCAGCAGCTTGGACACCACAGATACGCAGTATTTT. It translates to CASSLDTTDTQYF.

This chain links TRBV19 with TRBJ1-2, with D possibly matching TRBD1 (6 bases). The CDR3 totals 15 residues. V dropped 1 base and J dropped 8 bases, with 17 bases sitting between them. Germline-derived CDR1 and CDR2 are LNHDA and SQIVND (reference sequence). For the CDR3, the DNA is TGTGCCAGTAGTATAGCTCGGACAGCCCTTGGAGGCTACACCTTC. Translated: CASSIARTALGGYTF.

Only one count was recorded for this clone. The rearrangement uses TRBV14 and TRBJ2-3; D possibly corresponds to TRBD1 (6 bases). From germline, CDR1 is SGHDN and CDR2 FVKESK. The CDR3 loop spans 13 amino acids. The V end lost 6 bases, the J end lost 1 base, and 8 bases lay between the germline ends. The CDR3 DNA sequence: TGTGCCAGCAGGTACAGGGGCACAGATACGCAGTATTTT. It specifies CASRYRGTDTQYF.

In the case of this clone: The limits of the CDR3 on the DNA are not certain, so only TCRdb's listed CDR3 is given. V gene TRBV10-3 combines with J gene TRBJ2-5; the table's D call TRBD1 went unverified against the DNA. The CDR3 is 15 residues long, counting both termini. CDR1 and CDR2 from the germline V gene are ENHRY and SYGVKD. CDR3 sequence reads: CATSGRDRGPETQYF.

Concerning this clone: An end of the junction differs from the germline gene, which may be a read error. The genes are TRBV7-7 and TRBJ2-3; D gene ambiguous. The CDR3 runs 15 residues. Germline CDR1 reads SSHAT; CDR2 reads FNYEAQ (reference sequence). The CDR3 protein is CASSLDARLTDTQYF. Written as DNA, the CDR3 is TGTGCTAGCAGCTTAGATGCGCGGCTTACAGATACGCAGTATTTT.

CDR3 DNA sequence: TGTGCCAGCAGCCAAGGAATCGCTAGCGGGAGCTACGAGCAGTACTTC. Translated, it gives CASSQGIASGSYEQYF. The chain couples TRBV3-1 (or the pseudogene TRBV3-2) to TRBJ2-7; 10 bases fit TRBD2. CDR3 length: 16 residues. The trim removed 1 base at V and 3 bases at J, leaving 6 bases unmatched. Germline CDR1 and CDR2: LGHDT and YNNKEL (reference sequence).

This clone was seen once. The chain is built from TRBV21-1 and TRBJ1-2; the table gives TRBD1 as D, unverified against the DNA. TRBV21-1 counts as a pseudogene. The CDR3 runs 16 residues. CDR3 protein: CASSKEDRQGARGYTF. The CDR3 DNA reads as TGTGCCAGCAGCAAGGAAGATCGACAGGGGGCACGCGGCTACACCTTC.

The rearrangement joins TRBV29-1 to TRBJ1-5; no reliable D call. CDR1 and CDR2 (germline): SQVTM, ANQGSEA. The V gene lost 3 bases and the J gene lost 3 bases, with 9 bases spanning the gap. This CDR3 contains 13 residues. The CDR3 reads CSVEVGYNQPQHF. The CDR3 coding sequence is TGCAGCGTTGAGGTGGGCTACAATCAGCCCCAGCATTTT.

The chain joins TRBV5-1 to TRBJ2-1; possible D gene TRBD1, 7 bases. The germline gives CDR1 SGHRS, CDR2 YFSETQ. The CDR3 is 14 residues long. V was trimmed by 3 bases and J by 8 bases, leaving 15 bases between them. Here the CDR3 reads CASSSGDSVDEQFF. CDR3 DNA sequence: TGCGCCAGCAGCTCGGGGGACAGTGTCGATGAGCAGTTCTTC.